The 10 T cell receptor beta chains below come from one sample, sequenced in a study of OX40 agonist ivuxolimab in advanced cancers. The data were produced by immunoSEQ multiplex PCR, yet TCRdb's version contains in-frame clones alone and is incomplete. Of almost 35,000 clones in the sample, approximately 80% were seen once. Source: CD4+ or CD8+ T cells sorted from blood, taken in a trial of the OX40 agonist ivuxolimab. These receptor sequences come from an adult with an advanced solid tumor such as melanoma, head and neck, liver or kidney cancer.

The rearrangement links TRBV27 to TRBJ1-6; no firm D call. CDR3 length: 13 amino acids. CDR1 and CDR2 from the germline V gene are MNHEY and SMNVEV (reference sequence). Trimming took off 1 base at V and 10 bases at J, with 8 bases between the two ends. The CDR3 DNA follows: TGTGCCAGCAGTTTATACTCGCGGTCACCCCTCCACTTT. It is translated as CASSLYSRSPLHF.

This chain joins TRBV4-3 and TRBJ1-3; D is unresolved. Germline V lookup: CDR1 LGHNA, CDR2 YSLEER. V was clipped by 1 base and J by 2 bases, with 9 bases between them. The CDR3 spans 15 residues. The CDR3 DNA follows: TGCGCCAGCAGCCAAGCGGCGGGGACTGGAAACACCATATATTTT. It is translated as CASSQAAGTGNTIYF.

The J gene is TRBJ2-3, the V gene TRBV7-2, with D uncertain. The V end was cut by 8 bases, the J end by 2 bases, with 8 bases between. The CDR3 consists of 12 residues. Germline CDR1 SGHTA, CDR2 FQGNSA. Here the CDR3 reads CASRRITDTQYF. CDR3 DNA: TGTGCCAGCCGTAGGATCACAGATACGCAGTATTTT.

This chain links TRBV7-9 with TRBJ1-3; 8 bases line up with TRBD1. The CDR3 contains 15 residues. Per germline, CDR1 SEHNR and CDR2 FQNEAQ (reference sequence). V gave up 5 bases and J gave up 3 bases; unmatched junction bases: 6. CDR3 in DNA: TGTGCCAGCAGCATCCTTGACAGGGGTGGAAACACCATATATTTT. Translated, it gives CASSILDRGGNTIYF.

The V gene is TRBV10-3, the J gene TRBJ2-7; D is unresolved. CDR3 length equals 13 residues. CDR1 ENHRY and CDR2 SYGVKD come from the germline V gene. Trimming cost V 0 bases and J 2 bases, with 5 bases left between them. DNA of the CDR3: TGTGCCATCAGTGAGTCGAGAGCCTACGAGCAGTACTTC. Amino acids: CAISESRAYEQYF.

The chain links TRBV5-8 to TRBJ1-1; 8 bases are shared with TRBD1. Trimming at V came to 7 bases and at J to 7 bases, leaving 6 bases not matched to a gene. CDR1 is SGHTS, CDR2 YDEGEE, per germline. The CDR3 runs to 12 residues. The CDR3 sequence is CASRQGWNEAFF. The CDR3 DNA reads as TGTGCCAGCCGACAGGGGTGGAATGAAGCTTTCTTT.

On this clone: The junction shows a germline mismatch at one end, possibly a read error. The chain combines TRBV5-1 with TRBJ2-7, with unresolved D. CDR1 SGHRS and CDR2 YFSETQ come from the germline V gene. The CDR3 has 11 amino acids. The CDR3: CASSFSGSSVF. The CDR3 DNA is TGCGCCAGCAGCTTCTCCGGGTCGAGTGTCTTC.

The chain uses TRBV7-9 and TRBJ2-1; 11 positions agree with TRBD2. In germline, CDR1 is SEHNR, CDR2 FQNEAQ (reference sequence). CDR3 length: 16 amino acids. Germline trimming cut 5 bases from V and 10 bases from J; bases unmatched to any gene: 13. The CDR3 bases are TGTGCCAGCAGCGTCAACATGGGACTAGCGGTTTGGGAGCAGTTCTTC. Its translation is CASSVNMGLAVWEQFF.

The chain couples TRBV2 to TRBJ1-2; no firm D call. The CDR3 spans 13 residues. CDR1 is SNHLY and CDR2 is FYNNEI in the germline V gene. The V and J ends lost 4 bases and 13 bases respectively, with 19 bases between them. CDR3 DNA sequence: TGTGCCAGCAGTGCGGAGCACCTATCTGTATCCACCTTC. This translates into CASSAEHLSVSTF. The full variable domain, its missing parts supplied by reference TRBV2 and TRBJ1-2, is EPEVTQTPSHQVTQMGQEVILRCVPISNHLYFYWYRQILGQKVEFLVSFYNNEISEKSEIFDDQFSVERPDGSNFTLKIRSTKLEDSAMYFCASSAEHLSVSTFGSGTRLTVV.

J is TRBJ1-1 and V is TRBV25-1; D perhaps matches TRBD1 (5 bases). Germline CDR1 reads MGHDK; CDR2 reads SYGVNS. The CDR3 sequence is 12 residues long. Trimming removed 7 bases at V and 3 bases at J, with 9 bases between. CDR3 loop: CASNGQYTEAFF. The CDR3 bases are TGTGCCAGCAACGGACAATACACTGAAGCTTTCTTT.